This T cell receptor beta chain originates from a study of blood T cell repertoires in COVID-19. Study-wide background: T cells, B-cell-depleted T cells, or PBMCs supplied cDNA or gDNA.

Germline CDR1 is LNHNV and CDR2 is YYDKDF (reference sequence). CDR3 length: 15 residues. Trimming cost V 0 bases and J 2 bases; bases outside gene matches: 4. The method was immunoSEQ multiplex PCR; TCRdb's version includes in-frame clones alone and lacks a portion of them. There are 65,000 to 90,000 clones in the sample; roughly 83% occur only once, and roughly 5.7% lies in the top ten. Source material: peripheral blood. This sequence was found in a woman aged 55-69 years with acute or convalescent COVID-19. This rearrangement joins TRBV15 to TRBJ2-7; 7 bases line up with TRBD1. CDR3 region: CATSRDGTATYEQYF. The CDR3 DNA is TGTGCCACCAGCAGAGACGGGACAGCCACCTACGAGCAGTACTTC. The variable domain in full, with the rest retrieved from reference TRBV15 and TRBJ2-7, is DAMVIQNPRYQVTQFGKPVTLSCSQTLNHNVMYWYQQKSSQAPKLLFHYYDKDFNNEADTPDNFQSRRPNTSFCFLDIRSPGLGDTAMYLCATSRDGTATYEQYFGPGTRLTVT.